Each of the 30 T cell receptor beta chains below was sequenced from the same sample in a study of T cell responses to AZD1222 COVID-19 vaccine. Produced via immunoSEQ multiplex PCR; TCRdb's table is partial and in-frame only. In the table there are about 180,000 clones, approximately 86% of which are singletons. The sample was peripheral blood, taken on day 0 of AZD1222 vaccination. The receptors come from an adult in good health.

This chain uses TRBV7-9 with TRBJ1-2; no definite D call. Germline V gene lookup returns CDR1 SEHNR and CDR2 FQNEAQ (reference sequence). The CDR3 extends over 12 amino acids. Between the trimmed V and J ends, which lost 3 bases and 2 bases, there was a span of 4 bases. CDR3 loop: CASSFQNYGYTF. The CDR3 bases are TGTGCCAGCAGCTTTCAGAACTATGGCTACACCTTC.

This clone appeared a single time. The chain links TRBV15 to TRBJ2-3; 7 bases agree with TRBD2. Germline CDR1 and CDR2: LNHNV and YYDKDF (reference sequence). V trimming: 3 bases; J trimming: 2 bases; junction bases outside the gene matches: 17. The CDR3 runs 19 residues. Here the CDR3 reads CATSRALEGASGDTDTQYF. Here the CDR3 DNA reads TGTGCCACCAGCAGGGCCCTTGAGGGTGCTAGCGGAGACACAGATACGCAGTATTTT.

This chain joins TRBV6-2 or TRBV6-3 and TRBJ1-5, with D hard to call. V was trimmed by 2 bases and J by 7 bases, leaving 15 bases between them. The CDR3 loop spans 15 amino acids. Germline V lookup: CDR1 MNHEY, CDR2 SVGEGT. CDR3 loop: CASSYGYDLEQPQHF. CDR3 nucleotides: TGTGCCAGCAGTTACGGCTATGATCTGGAGCAGCCCCAGCATTTT.

This clone occurred a few times. This chain links TRBV11-2 with TRBJ2-7; maybe TRBD1 (7 bases). CDR1 and CDR2 (germline): SGHAT, FQNNGV. The length of the CDR3 is 13 residues. V was pared by 5 bases and J by 6 bases, with 14 bases between. The CDR3 DNA is TGTGCCAGCAGCCCAGGGGGGACCGCCGAGCAGTACTTC. Encoded protein: CASSPGGTAEQYF.

This chain links TRBV6-4 with TRBJ2-1, with TRBD2 identical over 10 bases. Germline V gene lookup returns CDR1 MRHNA and CDR2 SNTAGT. V was pared by 7 bases and J by 10 bases, with 19 bases of the junction left unmatched. The CDR3 is made up of 17 amino acids. The CDR3 here is CASTASGGAESAQEQFF. The CDR3 nucleotides read TGTGCCAGCACGGCCAGCGGGGGGGCGGAATCAGCTCAGGAGCAGTTCTTC.

The count of this clone is one. V and J are TRBV27 and TRBJ1-1; D not resolved. V shed 4 bases and J shed 1 base, with 13 bases lying between them. CDR3 length: 15 amino acids. Germline V gene data show CDR1 as MNHEY and CDR2 as SMNVEV (reference sequence). The CDR3 protein is CASSSLVKGNTEAFF. Written as DNA, the CDR3 is TGTGCCAGCAGTTCCTTGGTCAAAGGGAACACTGAAGCTTTCTTT.

This chain connects TRBV4-3 to TRBJ1-6; D gene unclear. V was cut by 1 base and J by 7 bases, with 11 bases left in between. The germline V gene encodes CDR1 LGHNA and CDR2 YSLEER. The CDR3 sequence is 15 residues long. The CDR3 sequence is CASSQVVQYNSPLHF. CDR3 nucleotides: TGCGCCAGCAGCCAAGTTGTACAGTACAATTCACCCCTCCACTTT.

The rearrangement joins TRBV10-3 to TRBJ1-1; D perhaps matches TRBD1 (5 bases). The length of the CDR3 is 15 residues. Deletions cut 0 bases from V and 10 bases from J, with 18 bases between. Germline V gene lookup returns CDR1 ENHRY and CDR2 SYGVKD. CDR3 protein: CAISESSGMVTSAFF. CDR3 coding DNA: TGTGCCATCAGTGAGTCGTCAGGGATGGTGACCTCAGCTTTCTTT.

This chain uses TRBV3-1 (or the pseudogene TRBV3-2) with TRBJ2-1; 9 nucleotides line up with TRBD2. Losses at the gene ends were 0 bases for V and 1 base for J; bases not matched to a gene: 7. The CDR3 is 18 residues long. Germline CDR1 is LGHDT and CDR2 is YNNKEL (reference sequence). CDR3 nucleotides: TGTGCCAGCAGCCAAGATCATCCCGCGGGGGGGTCCTACAATGAGCAGTTCTTC. The encoded protein is CASSQDHPAGGSYNEQFF.

The chain recombines TRBV19 with TRBJ2-7; no reliable D call. The V gene lost 4 bases and the J gene lost 2 bases, with 18 bases spanning the gap. CDR3 size: 16 residues. From germline, CDR1 is LNHDA and CDR2 SQIVND (reference sequence). This chain's CDR3 is CASSRSDGYFPYEQYF. The DNA for the CDR3 is TGTGCCAGTAGTAGATCAGACGGGTACTTCCCCTACGAGCAGTACTTC.

The chain carries TRBV2 and TRBJ1-5, with a possible D match to TRBD1 (6 bases). The germline gives CDR1 SNHLY, CDR2 FYNNEI. V was trimmed by 5 bases and J by 5 bases, leaving 19 bases between them. The CDR3 runs 16 residues. In DNA, the CDR3 is TGTGCCAGCAGTCCCCTACCGGTACAGGGAGATCAGCCCCAGCATTTT. Translation: CASSPLPVQGDQPQHF.

The chain carries TRBV28 and TRBJ2-7, with D hard to call. V shed 2 bases and J shed 3 bases, with 14 bases lying between them. The CDR3 spans 15 residues. The germline gives CDR1 MDHEN, CDR2 SYDVKM. In DNA, the CDR3 is TGTGCCAGCAGTTTAGCCCGAAACTTCTACTACGAGCAGTACTTC. It yields the protein CASSLARNFYYEQYF.

The chain recombines TRBV6-5 with TRBJ1-2, with D maybe TRBD1 (6 bases). The CDR3 runs 15 residues. Trimming removed 6 bases at V and 3 bases at J, with 17 bases between. Germline V gene data show CDR1 as MNHEY and CDR2 as SVGAGI. CDR3 sequence: CASRTPRGADYGYTF. The CDR3 nucleotides read TGTGCCAGCAGAACTCCCAGGGGCGCAGACTATGGCTACACCTTC.

In this sample, this clone turned up once. J is TRBJ2-7 and V is TRBV9, with D possibly being TRBD2 (6 bases). The CDR3 extends over 14 amino acids. V was pared by 0 bases and J by 4 bases, with 11 bases between. CDR1 is SGDLS, CDR2 YYNGEE, per germline. The CDR3 DNA sequence: TGTGCCAGCAGCGTAGCGGCCGCGGGATACGAGCAGTACTTC. As protein: CASSVAAAGYEQYF.

The sample holds a few counts of this clone. Distinct nucleotide sequences in the sample also encode this CDR3. The chain couples TRBV19 to TRBJ2-1; D remains unclear. The germline CDR1 and CDR2 sequences are LNHDA and SQIVND (reference sequence). The CDR3 spans 13 residues. Trimming took off 3 bases at V and 0 bases at J, with 3 bases between the two ends. The CDR3 DNA sequence: TGTGCCAGTAGTATTTCCTCCTACAATGAGCAGTTCTTC. Amino acids: CASSISSYNEQFF.

The chain recombines TRBV6-1 with TRBJ1-6; 7 bases map to TRBD1. V gave up 3 bases and J gave up 11 bases; unmatched junction bases: 10. Germline assignment: CDR1 MNHNS and CDR2 SASEGT. The CDR3 totals 15 residues. The CDR3 coding sequence is TGTGCCAGCAGTGAGCAGGGGGGCCAGGGGACACCCCTCCACTTT. Encoded protein: CASSEQGGQGTPLHF.

The V gene is TRBV4-1, the J gene TRBJ2-7, with D possibly TRBD1 on 6 matching bases. From germline, CDR1 is MGHRA and CDR2 YSYEKL. This CDR3 spans 17 amino acids. V dropped 4 bases and J dropped 7 bases, with 26 bases sitting between them. Here the CDR3 reads CASSPGVDSFYVGEQYF. The CDR3 nucleotides are TGCGCCAGCAGCCCCGGGGTGGACAGTTTTTACGTAGGGGAGCAGTACTTC.

This clone was seen a few times. Within the sample, other DNA sequences also encode this same CDR3. The chain employs TRBV19 and TRBJ1-2; 10 bases line up with TRBD1. CDR1 is LNHDA, CDR2 SQIVND, per germline (reference sequence). The CDR3 runs 14 residues. The V and J ends lost 8 bases and 2 bases, in that order; junction bases with no gene match: 5. The CDR3 DNA sequence: TGTGCCAGTGGTGACAGGGGGCGCAACTATGGCTACACCTTC. As protein: CASGDRGRNYGYTF. The whole variable domain, remainder taken from reference TRBV19 and TRBJ1-2, is DGGITQSPKYLFRKEGQNVTLSCEQNLNHDAMYWYRQDPGQGLRLIYYSQIVNDFQKGDIAEGYSVSREKKESFPLTVTSAQKNPTAFYLCASGDRGRNYGYTFGSGTRLTVV.

The CDR3 coding sequence is TGTGCCAGCAGCTTGGTGGGGACAGGGGAAGAAAAACTGTTTTTT. Its translation: CASSLVGTGEEKLFF. The rearrangement uses TRBV5-6 and TRBJ1-4; 10 nucleotides agree with TRBD1. This CDR3 spans 15 amino acids. Germline V gene lookup returns CDR1 SGHDT and CDR2 YYEEEE. J was trimmed by 8 bases and V by 0 bases; bases with no gene match: 4.

This chain uses TRBV9 with TRBJ1-4, with 7 nucleotides matching TRBD1. Germline CDR1 is SGDLS and CDR2 is YYNGEE. This CDR3 region has 15 residues. V shed 0 bases, J shed 5 bases, and the junction held 4 bases outside the gene matches. CDR3 region: CASSVGDRSNEKLFF. The CDR3 DNA is TGTGCCAGCAGCGTAGGGGACAGATCAAATGAAAAACTGTTTTTT.

The V and J genes are TRBV15 and TRBJ2-7; D possibly corresponds to TRBD1 (6 bases). V was shortened by 0 bases and J by 3 bases, with 12 bases between the two germline ends. CDR1 is LNHNV and CDR2 is YYDKDF in the germline V gene (reference sequence). The CDR3 has 15 residues. In nucleotides, the CDR3 is TGTGCCACCAGCAGAGACCAGGGGTCCTACTACGAGCAGTACTTC. Translation: CATSRDQGSYYEQYF.

The chain uses TRBV5-6 and TRBJ1-2, with TRBD1 as a possible D gene (6 bases). This CDR3 has 16 residues. Germline CDR1 is SGHDT and CDR2 is YYEEEE. Between the trimmed V and J ends, which lost 4 bases and 3 bases, there was a span of 19 bases. As DNA, the CDR3 is TGTGCCAGCAGCCCCTCCCCAAGGGGGGCGGACTATGGCTACACCTTC. The encoded protein is CASSPSPRGADYGYTF.

The rearrangement uses TRBV19 and TRBJ1-1; D not certain. In germline, CDR1 is LNHDA, CDR2 SQIVND (reference sequence). V gave up 2 bases and J gave up 5 bases, with 12 bases separating them. The CDR3 spans 14 residues. The CDR3 spells CASSITSARTEAFF. The CDR3 nucleotides are TGTGCCAGTAGTATAACTTCGGCGCGGACTGAAGCTTTCTTT. Together with reference TRBV19 and TRBJ1-1, the CDR3 gives the full variable domain: DGGITQSPKYLFRKEGQNVTLSCEQNLNHDAMYWYRQDPGQGLRLIYYSQIVNDFQKGDIAEGYSVSREKKESFPLTVTSAQKNPTAFYLCASSITSARTEAFFGQGTRLTVV.

This clone was observed a single time. The chain uses TRBV11-2 and TRBJ2-3; 7 nucleotides match TRBD1. The J segment lost 3 bases and the V segment lost 3 bases, leaving 3 bases of the junction unmatched. This CDR3 has 14 residues. CDR1 SGHAT and CDR2 FQNNGV come from the germline V gene. CDR3 region: CASSFVQGTDTQYF. The CDR3 DNA is TGTGCCAGCAGCTTCGTACAGGGGACAGATACGCAGTATTTT.

Regarding this clone: The junction departs from the called germline gene at one end, perhaps through a read error. The genes are TRBV11-2 and TRBJ2-7, with a weak D call TRBD1 (6 bases). Germline CDR1 SGHAT, CDR2 FQNNGV. The CDR3 is made up of 14 amino acids. Here the CDR3 reads CASNLAYRAHEQYF. CDR3 bases: TGTGCCAGCAACTTAGCGTACAGGGCCCACGAGCAGTACTTC.

By sample share, this clone is medium-sized. This rearrangement joins TRBV6-1 to TRBJ2-3, with TRBD2 identical over 8 bases. Trimming cost V 2 bases and J 4 bases; bases outside gene matches: 8. The CDR3 extends over 16 amino acids. Germline CDR1 MNHNS, CDR2 SASEGT. The CDR3 DNA sequence: TGTGCCAGCAGTGAATCTTCGGGGGGGGGCGCAGATACGCAGTATTTT. This translates into CASSESSGGGADTQYF.

The chain links TRBV29-1 to TRBJ2-2; maybe TRBD2 (5 bases). CDR3 length equals 13 residues. The germline V gene has CDR1 SQVTM and CDR2 ANQGSEA. Trimming removed 8 bases at V and 4 bases at J, with 14 bases between. The chain's CDR3 is CSSTGDGTGELFF. The CDR3, as DNA: TGCAGCTCGACCGGGGATGGCACCGGGGAGCTGTTTTTT.

The rearrangement joins TRBV7-2 to TRBJ2-3; D not certain. The CDR3 has 11 amino acids. Trimming left V 4 bases short and J 6 bases short, with 5 bases between. Germline V CDR1 and CDR2: SGHTA, FQGNSA. The CDR3 DNA reads as TGTGCCAGCAGCTCAAGGGATACGCAGTATTTT. It yields the protein CASSSRDTQYF.

This chain uses TRBV5-6 with TRBJ1-6; 11 nucleotides match TRBD1. CDR3 length: 15 amino acids. CDR1 is SGHDT and CDR2 is YYEEEE in the germline V gene. V was pared by 4 bases and J by 10 bases, with 7 bases of the junction left unmatched. CDR3 in DNA: TGTGCCAGCAGCCCGGGGACAGGGGGGATGTCACCCCTCCACTTT. This codes for CASSPGTGGMSPLHF.

V is TRBV7-9 and J is TRBJ1-1; D is unclear. The V gene lost 5 bases and the J gene lost 5 bases, with 15 bases spanning the gap. This CDR3 comprises 14 residues. The germline V gene encodes CDR1 SEHNR and CDR2 FQNEAQ (reference sequence). In nucleotides, the CDR3 is TGTGCCAGCAGCCCCGTGCTGGCATTAACTGAAGCTTTCTTT. Its protein is CASSPVLALTEAFF.